What follows are 17 T cell receptor beta chains derived from one specimen sequenced in a study of identical twins. TCRdb re-called the 5' RACE reads through MiXCR, storing one row per CDR3 protein. Among 500,000 or so distinct CDR3 sequences listed, 11% to 15% were seen once. In addition, the sample was reused for a study of yellow fever vaccine responses in identical twins.

The sample consisted of CD4+ T cells sorted from blood. These receptor sequences come from a woman between 18 and 29 years old in good health.

This chain uses TRBV5-1 with TRBJ2-5; 7 positions agree with TRBD1. V trimming: 2 bases; J trimming: 3 bases; junction bases outside the gene matches: 1. The germline V gene has CDR1 SGHRS and CDR2 YFSETQ. This CDR3 has 13 residues. CDR3 sequence reads: CASSFGTEETQYF. CDR3 DNA: TGCGCCAGCAGCTTTGGGACAGAAGAGACCCAGTACTTC. The complete variable domain, with remaining parts taken from reference TRBV5-1 and TRBJ2-5, reads KAGVTQTPRYLIKTRGQQVTLSCSPISGHRSVSWYQQTPGQGLQFLFEYFSETQRNKGNFPGRFSGRQFSNSRSEMNVSTLELGDSALYLCASSFGTEETQYFGPGTRLLVL.

This clonotype has more than one count but fewer than ten. The chain is built from TRBV2 and TRBJ2-3; D is possibly TRBD1 (6 bases). V lost 4 bases and J lost 2, with 13 bases in between. The CDR3 extends over 15 amino acids. CDR1 is SNHLY and CDR2 is FYNNEI in the germline V gene. CDR3 sequence (DNA): TGTGCCAGCAGTGTAGGTTGGGGGCCCACAGATACGCAGTATTTT. It translates to CASSVGWGPTDTQYF.

The rearrangement uses TRBV20-1 and TRBJ2-3, with D possibly being TRBD2 (6 bases). This CDR3 contains 13 residues. V was trimmed by 6 bases and J by 2 bases, leaving 12 bases between them. Germline V gene lookup returns CDR1 DFQATT and CDR2 SNEGSKA (reference sequence). The CDR3 DNA is TGCAGTGCGCTGACTAGTTCCACAGATACGCAGTATTTT. Translating gives CSALTSSTDTQYF.

This CDR3 is CASSITAEGHYEQYF. In DNA, the CDR3 is TGTGCCAGCAGCATCACCGCGGAGGGTCACTACGAGCAGTACTTC. V and J are TRBV7-8 and TRBJ2-7; D perhaps matches TRBD2 (6 bases). This CDR3 is built from 15 residues. Trimming removed 5 bases from V and 3 bases from J, with 17 bases in between. Germline CDR1 reads SGHVS; CDR2 reads FQNEAQ.

The chain joins TRBV20-1 to TRBJ2-7; 11 bases fit TRBD2. Unmatched junction bases numbered 12, after V lost 6 bases and J lost 5 bases. The CDR3 totals 15 residues. Germline V lookup: CDR1 DFQATT, CDR2 SNEGSKA (reference sequence). The CDR3 here is CSAGITSGSPHEQYF. The CDR3 DNA sequence: TGCAGTGCGGGGATCACTAGCGGGAGTCCCCACGAGCAGTACTTC.

In the case of this clonotype: At one end the junction does not follow the germline gene, possibly because of a read error. The rearrangement links TRBV10-3 to TRBJ2-2, with 7 bases that match TRBD1. This CDR3 has 15 residues. Germline lookup yields CDR1 ENHRY and CDR2 SYGVKD. The CDR3 is CANSFDRANTGELFF. The CDR3 region has the DNA TGTGCCAACAGTTTCGACAGGGCGAACACCGGGGAGCTGTTTTTT.

The J gene is TRBJ2-7, the V gene TRBV10-3; 7 positions match TRBD2. The CDR3 consists of 14 residues. The V and J ends lost 9 bases and 6 bases, in that order; junction bases with no gene match: 14. The V gene's germline CDR1 is ENHRY and CDR2 SYGVKD. In DNA form, the CDR3 reads TGTGCCATTGCAATGCTAGCGGAGAGGAGCGAGCAGTACTTC. Encoded protein: CAIAMLAERSEQYF.

This clonotype has ten or more counts. The chain joins TRBV7-3 to TRBJ2-1; D might be TRBD1 (5 bases). Trimming shortened V by 2 bases and J by 7 bases, and 12 bases separated the two germline ends. The CDR3 loop spans 14 amino acids. Germline lookup yields CDR1 SGHTA and CDR2 FQGTGA. The CDR3 sequence is CASSLALQGNEQFF. The DNA for the CDR3 is TGTGCCAGCAGCTTAGCTTTGCAGGGTAATGAGCAGTTCTTC.

This clonotype was seen a few times. For the CDR3, the DNA is TGCGCCAGCAGCTTGGAACTAGCGGGAGGGCCCAATGAGCAGTTCTTC. This translates into CASSLELAGGPNEQFF. The chain joins TRBV5-1 to TRBJ2-1, with 13 bases that match TRBD2. The germline V gene encodes CDR1 SGHRS and CDR2 YFSETQ. The CDR3 runs to 16 residues. The trim removed 0 bases at V and 6 bases at J, leaving 3 bases unmatched.

This clonotype was counted only a few times. The chain uses TRBV15 and TRBJ2-3; 9 bases match TRBD2. The V gene end was trimmed by 3 bases and the J gene end by 5 bases; junction bases not matched to a gene: 9. The CDR3 runs 16 residues. CDR1 LNHNV and CDR2 YYDKDF come from the germline V gene (reference sequence). The CDR3 loop reads CATSREIAGAVDTQYF. The CDR3 coding sequence is TGTGCCACCAGCAGGGAAATAGCGGGGGCAGTAGATACGCAGTATTTT.

The rearrangement joins TRBV29-1 to TRBJ2-3; 15 positions match TRBD2. The V and J ends lost 6 bases and 4 bases, in that order; junction bases with no gene match: 11. The CDR3 length is 17 residues. CDR1 and CDR2 (germline): SQVTM, ANQGSEA. The CDR3 sequence is CSVSRTSGRAKSDTQYF. The CDR3 nucleotides read TGCAGCGTCTCTCGGACTAGCGGGAGGGCAAAATCAGATACGCAGTATTTT.

The chain is built from TRBV28 and TRBJ2-7; possibly TRBD1 for D (6 bases). This CDR3 spans 14 amino acids. Trimming took off 4 bases at V and 1 base at J, with 11 bases between the two ends. In germline, CDR1 is MDHEN, CDR2 SYDVKM. CDR3 DNA: TGTGCCAGCAGTTCCAACGACAGGTCCTACGAGCAGTACTTC. Translated, it gives CASSSNDRSYEQYF.

This clonotype has ten or more counts. CDR3 nucleotides: TGTGCCAGCAGTTTAGAGTACAGTTGGGACGAGCAGTACTTC. Its translation is CASSLEYSWDEQYF. The chain carries TRBV12-3 or TRBV12-4 and TRBJ2-7, with D uncertain. CDR3 length: 14 residues. The V gene lost 1 base and the J gene lost 5 bases, with 12 bases spanning the gap.

This clonotype was observed at least ten times. V gene TRBV10-1 combines with J gene TRBJ2-3; 7 nucleotides agree with TRBD2. V dropped 5 bases and J dropped 2; count of bases not matched to a gene: 7. The germline CDR1 and CDR2 sequences are WNHNN and SYGVQD (reference sequence). The CDR3 spans 15 residues. The CDR3 DNA reads TGCGCCAGCAGTCTAGCGGACGGCCCCACAGATACGCAGTATTTT. It yields the protein CASSLADGPTDTQYF.

The rearrangement links TRBV6-5 to TRBJ2-5; 15 nucleotides align to TRBD2. Germline assignment: CDR1 MNHEY and CDR2 SVGAGI. This CDR3 has 16 residues. The trim removed 2 bases at V and 4 bases at J, leaving 2 bases unmatched. CDR3 sequence: CASSYGLAGGGETQYF. In nucleotides, the CDR3 is TGTGCCAGCAGTTACGGACTAGCGGGAGGGGGAGAGACCCAGTACTTC.

The rearrangement uses TRBV4-2 and TRBJ2-1; TRBD2 aligns across 11 bases. The germline V gene encodes CDR1 LGHNA and CDR2 YNFKEQ. The CDR3 runs 17 residues. V lost 2 bases, J lost 4 bases, and 7 bases stayed unmatched. CDR3 in amino acids: CASSQRTSGSFYNEQFF. DNA for the CDR3: TGTGCCAGCAGCCAAAGGACTAGCGGGTCCTTTTACAATGAGCAGTTCTTC.

The genes are TRBV18 and TRBJ2-7; weak D call: TRBD1 (6 bases). The CDR3 loop spans 15 amino acids. CDR1 and CDR2 from the germline V gene are KGHSH and LQKENI. Trimming took off 2 bases at V and 2 bases at J, with 13 bases between the two ends. The CDR3: CASSPKVQGTYEQYF. CDR3 nucleotide sequence: TGTGCCAGCTCACCAAAAGTCCAGGGGACCTACGAGCAGTACTTC.